Shown below are 30 T cell receptor beta chains from a single sample sequenced in a study of T cells of healthy individuals. TCRdb itself ran the 5' RACE reads through MiXCR, one entry per CDR3 protein. The repertoire holds around 98,000 distinct CDR3 sequences, with 17% as singletons. The receptors stem from a human donor in good health.

The chain combines TRBV29-1 with TRBJ1-3; 7 bases agree with TRBD1. V lost 2 bases to trimming and J lost 0 bases; unmatched junction nucleotides: 7. CDR1 is SQVTM, CDR2 ANQGSEA, per germline. The CDR3 totals 16 residues. This CDR3 reads CSVEHRGSFSGNTIYF. Here the CDR3 DNA reads TGCAGCGTTGAACACAGGGGTTCATTCTCTGGAAACACCATATATTTT. The full variable domain, with the rest looked up from reference TRBV29-1 and TRBJ1-3, is SAVISQKPSRDICQRGTSLTIQCQVDSQVTMMFWYRQQPGQSLTLIATANQGSEATYESGFVIDKFPISRPNLTFSTLTVSNMSPEDSSIYLCSVEHRGSFSGNTIYFGEGSWLTVV.

This clonotype was detected many times. V is TRBV20-1 and J is TRBJ2-1, with 10 bases aligning to TRBD2. There are 16 residues in the CDR3. The V and J ends lost 1 base and 4 bases, in that order; junction bases with no gene match: 7. The germline gives CDR1 DFQATT, CDR2 SNEGSKA (reference sequence). CDR3 amino acids: CSARVLAGREYNEQFF. The CDR3 nucleotides read TGCAGTGCTAGAGTACTAGCGGGGAGAGAGTACAATGAGCAGTTCTTC.

The rearrangement joins TRBV30 to TRBJ1-5; no reliable D call. Germline assignment: CDR1 GTSNPN and CDR2 SVGIG (reference sequence). Trimming pared 3 bases from V and 10 bases from J, leaving 16 bases between. The CDR3 extends over 13 amino acids. In DNA, the CDR3 is TGTGCCTGGAGGGGCAGTCGAATCAGCCCCCAGCATTTT. It encodes CAWRGSRISPQHF.

V is TRBV30 and J is TRBJ2-1, with TRBD2 identical over 11 bases. CDR1 is GTSNPN, CDR2 SVGIG, per germline (reference sequence). This CDR3 comprises 15 residues. V lost 1 base to trimming and J lost 7 bases; unmatched junction nucleotides: 6. CDR3 loop: CAWSAHSGGENEQFF. CDR3 coding DNA: TGTGCCTGGAGTGCCCATAGCGGGGGGGAAAATGAGCAGTTCTTC.

The chain employs TRBV29-1 and TRBJ2-1; 10 nucleotides agree with TRBD2. Unmatched junction bases numbered 6, after V lost 3 bases and J lost 7 bases. Germline CDR1 SQVTM, CDR2 ANQGSEA. The CDR3 contains 14 residues. The CDR3 reads CSVDASGRRNEQFF. The CDR3 DNA is TGCAGCGTTGATGCTAGCGGGAGAAGGAATGAGCAGTTCTTC.

This clonotype was found a few times. V usage is TRBV7-2 and J usage is TRBJ1-2; D possibly corresponds to TRBD1 (6 bases). V was clipped by 5 bases and J by 8 bases, with 15 bases between them. The length of the CDR3 is 13 residues. Germline loops: CDR1 SGHTA, CDR2 FQGNSA. The CDR3 spells CASSLSRQDGYTF. The CDR3 region has the DNA TGTGCCAGCAGCCTTTCCCGACAGGACGGCTACACCTTC.

This chain joins TRBV7-8 and TRBJ2-1; D unresolved. The V gene's germline CDR1 is SGHVS and CDR2 FQNEAQ. The V end lost 0 bases, the J end lost 7 bases, and 4 bases lay between the germline ends. The CDR3 contains 12 residues. The CDR3 DNA reads TGTGCCAGCAGCTTAGCTCTAAATGAGCAGTTCTTC. It translates to CASSLALNEQFF.

This clonotype appeared a few times. This chain connects TRBV4-2 to TRBJ2-2, with a tentative D call TRBD2 (5 bases). V was pared by 1 base and J by 6 bases, with 15 bases between. The CDR3 consists of 16 residues. Germline V CDR1 and CDR2: LGHNA, YNFKEQ. The CDR3 sequence is CASSQVGVEGAGELFF. CDR3 nucleotide sequence: TGTGCCAGCAGCCAAGTTGGGGTAGAGGGTGCCGGGGAGCTGTTTTTT.

V is TRBV20-1 and J is TRBJ2-3; 7 nucleotides agree with TRBD1. Germline V gene data show CDR1 as DFQATT and CDR2 as SNEGSKA (reference sequence). The CDR3 totals 15 residues. Losses at the gene ends were 2 bases for V and 1 base for J; bases not matched to a gene: 6. The CDR3 sequence: CSARSSGGRTDTQYF. The CDR3, as DNA: TGCAGTGCTAGATCCTCAGGGGGTCGCACAGATACGCAGTATTTT.

In this sample, this clonotype turned up a few times. This chain links TRBV20-1 with TRBJ1-2; D unresolved. The CDR3 contains 14 residues. V was trimmed by 6 bases and J by 8 bases, leaving 22 bases between them. CDR1 is DFQATT, CDR2 SNEGSKA, per germline (reference sequence). The CDR3 DNA is TGCAGTGCACGGACTGATTCCCCACTATGGGGCTACACCTTC. Its translation: CSARTDSPLWGYTF.

This clonotype appeared many times. The chain couples TRBV20-1 to TRBJ1-2; TRBD1 matches at 8 bases. Germline trimming cut 1 base from V and 4 bases from J; bases unmatched to any gene: 5. This CDR3 comprises 14 residues. Germline V gene lookup returns CDR1 DFQATT and CDR2 SNEGSKA (reference sequence). The CDR3 DNA reads TGCAGTGCTAGAGTCCCAGGGGGCCTCTATGGCTACACCTTC. Amino acids: CSARVPGGLYGYTF.

CDR3 sequence (DNA): TGTGCCAGCAGCTTTAGCGGGGGGGCCTCGTACAATGAGCAGTTCTTC. Encoded protein: CASSFSGGASYNEQFF. The chain joins TRBV7-9 to TRBJ2-1, with 11 bases aligning to TRBD2. Germline values: CDR1 SEHNR, CDR2 FQNEAQ (reference sequence). J lost 4 bases, V lost 3 bases, and 5 bases had no gene match. This CDR3 spans 16 amino acids.

The table lists this clonotype with many counts. The V gene is TRBV20-1, the J gene TRBJ1-6; D is uncertain. The V gene's germline CDR1 is DFQATT and CDR2 SNEGSKA (reference sequence). CDR3 length: 15 amino acids. The V gene lost 0 bases and the J gene lost 10 bases, with 16 bases spanning the gap. CDR3 sequence: CSARDSGKSRSPLHF. DNA for the CDR3: TGCAGTGCTAGAGATTCGGGCAAATCCAGGTCACCCCTCCACTTT.

This clonotype was detected a few times. The chain employs TRBV4-3 and TRBJ2-1, with 8 nucleotides matching TRBD2. The CDR3 has 15 residues. Germline V gives CDR1 LGHNA, CDR2 YSLEER. V gave up 4 bases and J gave up 6 bases; unmatched junction bases: 8. This chain's CDR3 is CASSPGGASINEQFF. Here the CDR3 DNA reads TGCGCCAGCAGCCCCGGGGGGGCTTCGATCAATGAGCAGTTCTTC.

This chain joins TRBV29-1 and TRBJ2-1, with D possibly TRBD2 on 6 matching bases. V lost 7 bases and J 3 bases, leaving 16 bases between the germline ends. Germline lookup yields CDR1 SQVTM and CDR2 ANQGSEA. This CDR3 has 14 residues. The CDR3 loop is CSALIGSFYNEQFF. CDR3 nucleotide sequence: TGCAGCGCGCTGATCGGGAGCTTCTACAATGAGCAGTTCTTC.

The CDR3 region has the DNA TGTGCCAGCAGCCAAGATCGGGAAGCCTACAATGAGCAGTTCTTC. Amino acids: CASSQDREAYNEQFF. The V call is TRBV4-2, the J call TRBJ2-1; the D gene is possibly TRBD2 (5 bases). The V gene lost 0 bases and the J gene lost 2 bases, with 8 bases spanning the gap. This CDR3 is 15 amino acids long. Germline CDR1 is LGHNA and CDR2 is YNFKEQ.

This clonotype was found a few times. The genes are TRBV10-3 and TRBJ1-1; weak D call: TRBD1 (6 bases). The CDR3 runs 14 residues. Trimming removed 7 bases from V and 0 bases from J, with 12 bases in between. Germline loops: CDR1 ENHRY, CDR2 SYGVKD. CDR3 amino acids: CAIKLDRLNTEAFF. In DNA, the CDR3 is TGTGCCATCAAACTCGACAGGCTGAACACTGAAGCTTTCTTT.

This clonotype has ten or more counts. The chain combines TRBV6-5 with TRBJ1-1; perhaps TRBD1 as D (6 bases). CDR1 is MNHEY and CDR2 is SVGAGI in the germline V gene. V was cut by 6 bases and J by 5 bases, with 16 bases left in between. CDR3 length: 14 amino acids. DNA of the CDR3: TGTGCCAGCAGGGGGGCGGGAGGGTCTACTGAAGCTTTCTTT. This codes for CASRGAGGSTEAFF.

This clonotype was detected only a few times. The V gene is TRBV20-1, the J gene TRBJ2-5; D unresolved. The CDR3 has 13 residues. Germline V gene data show CDR1 as DFQATT and CDR2 as SNEGSKA (reference sequence). V gave up 6 bases and J gave up 0 bases, with 11 bases separating them. In nucleotides, the CDR3 is TGCAGTGCCATCCCAGAATACCAAGAGACCCAGTACTTC. Its translation: CSAIPEYQETQYF.

This clonotype was detected only a few times. The V call is TRBV7-2, the J call TRBJ2-7; the match to TRBD2 covers 10 bases. Germline V CDR1 and CDR2: SGHTA, FQGNSA. The CDR3 spans 16 residues. With 6 bases clipped from V and 5 bases from J, the junction kept 13 bases outside the gene matches. CDR3 nucleotide sequence: TGTGCCAGCAGTGCCCCCAGAGCGGGGGGGAGGAACGAGCAGTACTTC. It encodes CASSAPRAGGRNEQYF.

This clonotype was detected only a few times. The chain links TRBV7-6 to TRBJ2-3; 11 bases line up with TRBD2. This CDR3 has 15 amino acids. V gave up 7 bases and J gave up 4 bases; unmatched junction bases: 7. Germline CDR1 and CDR2: SGHVS and FNYEAQ. The CDR3 bases are TGTGCCAGCAACCCGGGACTAGCGGAGTCAGATACGCAGTATTTT. Translating gives CASNPGLAESDTQYF.

CDR3 sequence reads: CASSYLWTGKNIQYF. CDR3 nucleotide sequence: TGTGCCAGCAGTTACTTGTGGACAGGGAAAAACATTCAGTACTTC. V is TRBV7-8 and J is TRBJ2-4, with 8 bases identical to TRBD1. The CDR3 length is 15 residues. Germline trimming cut 6 bases from V and 4 bases from J; bases unmatched to any gene: 8. The germline CDR1 and CDR2 sequences are SGHVS and FQNEAQ.

The rearrangement uses TRBV7-9 and TRBJ2-3; D is unclear. Germline V gene data show CDR1 as SEHNR and CDR2 as FQNEAQ (reference sequence). The CDR3 is 15 residues long. Trimming left V 3 bases short and J 3 bases short, with 13 bases between. The CDR3 DNA sequence: TGTGCCAGCAGCTTGGGCCCCTTTGGGACAGATACGCAGTATTTT. Translated, it gives CASSLGPFGTDTQYF. Together with reference TRBV7-9 and TRBJ2-3, the CDR3 gives the full variable domain: DTGVSQNPRHKITKRGQNVTFRCDPISEHNRLYWYRQTLGQGPEFLTYFQNEAQLEKSRLLSDRFSAERPKGSFSTLEIQRTEQGDSAMYLCASSLGPFGTDTQYFGPGTRLTVL.

The chain couples TRBV7-2 to TRBJ2-7, with D possibly called TRBD1 or TRBD2 (6 bases each). Germline V gives CDR1 SGHTA, CDR2 FQGNSA. The CDR3 is made up of 14 amino acids. The ends were cut back, 5 bases at V and 4 bases at J, with 15 bases in the middle. This chain's CDR3 is CASSAGHPLYEQYF. CDR3 sequence (DNA): TGTGCCAGCAGCGCGGGACACCCCCTGTACGAGCAGTACTTC.

This clonotype was seen more than once but under ten times. The chain couples TRBV6-4 to TRBJ2-1; 11 bases line up with TRBD2. Germline loops: CDR1 MRHNA, CDR2 SNTAGT. CDR3 length equals 15 residues. Trimming at V came to 6 bases and at J to 6 bases, leaving 7 bases not matched to a gene. CDR3: CASSLTSGSTNEQFF. CDR3 bases: TGTGCCAGCAGCCTAACTAGCGGGAGTACCAATGAGCAGTTCTTC.

This clonotype has a handful of counts. CDR3 residues: CASSLGDGDIQYF. In DNA form, the CDR3 reads TGTGCCAGCAGCTTAGGGGACGGGGACATTCAGTACTTC. The chain links TRBV5-5 to TRBJ2-4; D is tentatively TRBD1 or TRBD2 (5 bases each). Germline V CDR1 and CDR2: SGHKS, YYEKEE (reference sequence). This CDR3 comprises 13 residues. V was trimmed by 2 bases and J by 8 bases, leaving 11 bases between them.

The gene calls are TRBV4-3 and TRBJ2-2; unclear D gene. Trimming cost V 0 bases and J 0 bases, with 8 bases left between them. The V gene's germline CDR1 is LGHNA and CDR2 YSLEER. The CDR3 is 16 amino acids. The CDR3 DNA is TGCGCCAGCAGCCAAGACAGCCAGGCGAACACCGGGGAGCTGTTTTTT. It codes for CASSQDSQANTGELFF.

This clonotype was detected a few times. V gene TRBV12-3 or TRBV12-4 combines with J gene TRBJ1-1, with 7 bases identical to TRBD1. The CDR3 runs 11 residues. CDR3 loop: CADQGVAEAFF. DNA for the CDR3: TGTGCGGACCAGGGGGTCGCTGAAGCTTTCTTT.

This sequence joins TRBV28 and TRBJ1-5, with D perhaps matching TRBD1 (5 bases). Germline V gene data show CDR1 as MDHEN and CDR2 as SYDVKM. With 7 bases removed from V and 5 bases from J, the gap between germline ends came to 15 bases. The CDR3 extends over 14 amino acids. For the CDR3, the DNA is TGTGCCAGCATTGAGGGGAGATGGGATCAGCCCCAGCATTTT. Residues: CASIEGRWDQPQHF.

J is TRBJ1-2 and V is TRBV10-3; D is uncertain. CDR1 ENHRY and CDR2 SYGVKD come from the germline V gene. V dropped 4 bases and J dropped 2 bases, with 5 bases sitting between them. The CDR3 extends over 12 amino acids. The CDR3 bases are TGTGCCATCAGTGGCAACAACTATGGCTACACCTTC. Protein: CAISGNNYGYTF.